A single sample gave rise to the 18 T cell receptor beta chains below, sequenced in a study of radiotherapy plus CTLA-4 blockade in lung cancer. Profiled with immunoSEQ multiplex PCR; TCRdb holds only in-frame clones, not every one. The repertoire holds roughly 90,000 clones, with less than 80% as singletons. The sample was peripheral blood, taken from a patient treated with radiotherapy plus ipilimumab. The receptors come from a human donor with non-small cell lung cancer that progressed on radiotherapy plus ipilimumab.

This clone was observed a handful of times. The rearrangement links TRBV5-6 to TRBJ1-2; perhaps TRBD1 as D (5 bases). Germline V gene lookup returns CDR1 SGHDT and CDR2 YYEEEE. CDR3 length: 15 residues. The V end was cut by 4 bases, the J end by 4 bases, with 17 bases between. Here the CDR3 reads CASSPPGTGAYGYTF. Here the CDR3 DNA reads TGTGCCAGCAGCCCCCCGGGGACCGGGGCCTATGGCTACACCTTC.

This clone was observed a single time. The chain is built from TRBV4-2 and TRBJ2-2; D remains unclear. V gave up 1 base and J gave up 4 bases, with 7 bases separating them. Germline V gene lookup returns CDR1 LGHNA and CDR2 YNFKEQ. CDR3 length equals 14 residues. The CDR3: CASSQALGTGELFF. The DNA for the CDR3 is TGTGCCAGCAGCCAAGCCCTTGGCACCGGGGAGCTGTTTTTT.

V usage is TRBV28 and J usage is TRBJ2-1; D may be TRBD2 (6 bases). V was trimmed by 5 bases and J by 9 bases, leaving 11 bases between them. The CDR3 is made up of 12 amino acids. CDR1 is MDHEN, CDR2 SYDVKM, per germline. The CDR3 sequence: CASSPAGSEQFF. The CDR3 DNA sequence: TGTGCCAGCAGTCCCGCGGGGAGTGAGCAGTTCTTC.

This clone has only a few counts. This rearrangement joins TRBV5-6 to TRBJ2-2, with 8 bases aligning to TRBD1. Looked up from germline, CDR1 is SGHDT and CDR2 is YYEEEE. Trimming cost V 3 bases and J 1 base; bases outside gene matches: 5. This CDR3 contains 16 residues. The CDR3 bases are TGTGCCAGCAGCTCCTCGACAGGGGAGAACACCGGGGAGCTGTTTTTT. This gives the protein CASSSSTGENTGELFF.

V and J are TRBV28 and TRBJ1-1; D is uncertain. In germline, CDR1 is MDHEN, CDR2 SYDVKM. V dropped 1 base and J dropped 0 bases, with 6 bases sitting between them. This CDR3 has 14 residues. CDR3 sequence reads: CASSLSPVNTEAFF. The CDR3 nucleotides read TGTGCCAGCAGTTTATCGCCGGTGAACACTGAAGCTTTCTTT. The entire variable domain, with the rest obtained from reference TRBV28 and TRBJ1-1, is as follows: DVKVTQSSRYLVKRTGEKVFLECVQDMDHENMFWYRQDPGLGLRLIYFSYDVKMKEKGDIPEGYSVSREKKERFSLILESASTNQTSMYLCASSLSPVNTEAFFGQGTRLTVV.

The gene calls are TRBV6-5 and TRBJ2-7; possibly TRBD1 for D (7 bases). Germline-derived CDR1 and CDR2 are MNHEY and SVGAGI. V was cut by 5 bases and J by 0 bases, with 14 bases left in between. The CDR3 is 15 amino acids. CDR3 protein: CASSPRGDSSYEQYF. In nucleotides, the CDR3 is TGTGCCAGCAGTCCGAGGGGGGACAGCTCCTACGAGCAGTACTTC.

This clone is medium-sized by share. The V call is TRBV6-1, the J call TRBJ1-5, with 7 bases lining up with TRBD1. The CDR3 sequence is 14 residues long. Trimming removed 7 bases from V and 3 bases from J; junction bases left unmatched: 6. Germline assignment: CDR1 MNHNS and CDR2 SASEGT. The CDR3 loop is CASTPGQFNQPQHF. The DNA for the CDR3 is TGTGCCAGCACTCCGGGACAGTTCAATCAGCCCCAGCATTTT.

J is TRBJ2-1 and V is TRBV4-2, with 9 bases fitting TRBD2. This CDR3 has 18 residues. V lost 1 base, J lost 5 bases, and 12 bases stayed unmatched. Germline V gene data show CDR1 as LGHNA and CDR2 as YNFKEQ. Here the CDR3 DNA reads TGTGCCAGCAGCCAAGCAATTCGGGTAGCGGGAGAGGACAATGAGCAGTTCTTC. Translated, it gives CASSQAIRVAGEDNEQFF.

J is TRBJ1-2 and V is TRBV4-1; TRBD1 matches 10 bases. V shed 4 bases and J 7 bases; nucleotides not matched to a gene: 15. The CDR3 is made up of 17 amino acids. Germline CDR1 reads MGHRA; CDR2 reads YSYEKL. CDR3 region: CASSLEGTGERKGGYTF. In nucleotides, the CDR3 is TGCGCCAGCAGCCTCGAGGGGACAGGGGAGCGTAAAGGTGGCTACACCTTC.

The chain links TRBV29-1 to TRBJ2-3; D remains unclear. Trimming shortened V by 2 bases and J by 4 bases, and 7 bases separated the two germline ends. CDR1 and CDR2 (germline): SQVTM, ANQGSEA. The CDR3 has 12 amino acids. The CDR3 nucleotides read TGCAGCGTTGAAAAAACGGCAGATACGCAGTATTTT. Translation: CSVEKTADTQYF.

The CDR3 DNA reads TGTGCCAGCAGGGCTGGGGGGACCCAGTACTTC. Protein sequence: CASRAGGTQYF. The chain employs TRBV11-2 and TRBJ2-5, with D perhaps given as TRBD1 or TRBD2 (5 bases each). The CDR3 consists of 11 residues. Deletions cut 6 bases from V and 7 bases from J, with 9 bases between. From germline, CDR1 is SGHAT and CDR2 FQNNGV.

This chain connects TRBV7-3 to TRBJ2-7, with 9 bases fitting TRBD2. This CDR3 spans 15 amino acids. CDR1 and CDR2 from the germline V gene are SGHTA and FQGTGA. Germline trimming cut 5 bases from V and 2 bases from J; bases unmatched to any gene: 7. In DNA form, the CDR3 reads TGTGCCAGCAGCCCCGGTCTAGCGGGACCCTACGAGCAGTACTTC. Residues: CASSPGLAGPYEQYF.

The chain couples TRBV5-1 to TRBJ2-2, with unresolved D. The CDR3 loop spans 14 amino acids. V lost 0 bases and J lost 3, with 6 bases in between. Germline-derived CDR1 and CDR2 are SGHRS and YFSETQ. CDR3 bases: TGCGCCAGCAGCTTGGAGAGCTACACCGGGGAGCTGTTTTTT. This codes for CASSLESYTGELFF.

Only one count was recorded for this clone. V usage is TRBV29-1 and J usage is TRBJ1-5, with D unclear. The V end lost 4 bases, the J end lost 0 bases, and 7 bases lay between the germline ends. Germline-derived CDR1 and CDR2 are SQVTM and ANQGSEA. This CDR3 has 13 residues. For the CDR3, the DNA is TGCAGCGTTGGCCAGGATAGCAATCAGCCCCAGCATTTT. As protein: CSVGQDSNQPQHF. The full variable domain, in which reference TRBV29-1 and TRBJ1-5 provide the parts outside the CDR3, is SAVISQKPSRDICQRGTSLTIQCQVDSQVTMMFWYRQQPGQSLTLIATANQGSEATYESGFVIDKFPISRPNLTFSTLTVSNMSPEDSSIYLCSVGQDSNQPQHFGDGTRLSIL.

The V gene is TRBV6-1, the J gene TRBJ2-3; no definite D call. Per the germline V gene, CDR1 is MNHNS and CDR2 is SASEGT. V was shortened by 5 bases and J by 5 bases, with 11 bases between the two germline ends. There are 13 residues in the CDR3. CDR3 sequence (DNA): TGTGCCAGCAGTCAAGGACCGCTAGATACGCAGTATTTT. Protein product: CASSQGPLDTQYF.

This clone has more than one count but fewer than ten. Other nucleotide sequences in the sample specify the same CDR3. The chain has TRBV18 and TRBJ2-7, with D perhaps matching TRBD1 (5 bases). Per germline, CDR1 KGHSH and CDR2 LQKENI. The CDR3 length is 13 residues. The germline V and J ends were trimmed by 3 bases and 3 bases, with 9 bases remaining between them. CDR3 residues: CASSPNQGYEQYF. CDR3 DNA sequence: TGTGCCAGCTCACCTAACCAGGGCTACGAGCAGTACTTC.

This clone was observed a few times. The chain recombines TRBV4-1 with TRBJ2-1, with 14 positions matching TRBD2. V was clipped by 4 bases and J by 7 bases; unmatched bases: 12. CDR1 is MGHRA, CDR2 YSYEKL, per germline. The CDR3 spans 18 residues. This chain's CDR3 is CASSPRTSGRPSGNEQFF. The CDR3 DNA is TGCGCCAGCAGCCCCCGGACTAGCGGGAGGCCATCTGGGAATGAGCAGTTCTTC.

V gene TRBV28 combines with J gene TRBJ2-7; either TRBD1 or TRBD2 may supply D (6 bases each). The V gene lost 7 bases and the J gene lost 2 bases, with 12 bases spanning the gap. The CDR3 contains 13 residues. From germline, CDR1 is MDHEN and CDR2 SYDVKM. The CDR3 DNA follows: TGTGCCAGCACCCCCCGGGGGCCCTACGAGCAGTACTTC. Translation gives CASTPRGPYEQYF.